Reported below is one T cell receptor beta chain. This clone has a single count. Its antigen has not been determined. No much larger clonotype is one base removed from it; base qualities were not supplied. The time point label for this specimen denotes: approximately 4 weeks on oral tofacitinib. The treatment or condition label for this specimen denotes: oral pan-JAK inhibitor, 5-10 mg twice daily. Peripheral blood and lesional scalp punch biopsies were obtained from patients with alopecia areata. PBMCs were isolated by density centrifugation and stained for CD3, CD4 and CD8, and CD4+ and CD8+ T cells were sorted on a FACSAria. The protocol used for the library was the immunoSEQ multiplex PCR assay. RNA was extracted from all samples and reverse transcribed into cDNA as template for TCR sequencing. First-strand cDNA was synthesized with SuperScript III using a 2:1 mix of oligo-dT and random hexamers. Amplification bias was assessed with a synthetic immune receptor repertoire, and residual bias was removed computationally. In the original analysis: Raw reads were preprocessed to remove errors, and CDR3 was defined according to IMGT conventions as the region from the conserved cysteine to phenylalanine. Clonality was calculated as 1 minus Shannon entropy normalized by log2 of the number of productive unique TCRs. Whether each scalp clone was CD4 or CD8 was inferred by checking scalp TCRbeta sequences against the CD4 and CD8 repertoires from sorted blood. As stored in TCRdb, this immuneACCESS dataset retains in-frame rearrangements with V and J assigned. A fraction of the clones does not appear; measured against another copy, unresolved V genes explain less than half of the discrepancy, and the remainder lacks a known reason. For V, J and clone size, that table is used; D and trimming come from the DNA. This sample holds fewer than 250,000 clones; around 60% were observed only once. The top ten hold about 0.69% of the sample.

The CDR3 goes from the cysteine to the phenylalanine over 16 residues. Only the CDR3 portion is preserved as DNA: 48 bases, with reading frame beginning at the first base. From V the trimming removes 2 bases and from J it removes 1 base, while the gene matches leave 2 bases of the junction unaccounted for. From the germline V gene (reference sequence), CDR1 is MNHEY and CDR2 is SMNVEV. The data derive from a study of CD8+ T cells in alopecia areata (dated by TCRdb to 2017 to 2018). Some background on the complete study: Treated patients were enrolled in an open-label pilot trial of oral tofacitinib at 5 to 10 mg twice daily for moderate-to-severe alopecia areata. Tofacitinib was administered for 6 to 18 months, and 6 months of follow-up off drug were then conducted to assess delayed response and recurrence. In treated patients, disease severity was measured using the SALT score, which gives the percentage of scalp surface area affected. High-throughput TCRbeta sequencing was used to examine T cell clonal expansion in alopecia areata in both the C3H/HeJ mouse model and human patients. Scalp tissue and sorted CD4+ and CD8+ peripheral blood T cells from patchy and totalis/universalis alopecia areata patients and from healthy controls were covered by human TCRbeta sequencing. Biopsies were taken from tofacitinib-treated patients at baseline and again at 4 and 24 weeks into treatment, and several of those patients also had a later scalp biopsy. Clonality in the scalp was compared among normal scalp (n=4), patchy alopecia areata scalp (n=8), and alopecia totalis/universalis scalp (n=8). RNA came from the PAXgene miRNA kit for fixed scalp, the miRNeasy kit for PBMCs, and the RNeasy kit for mouse skin. Amplification of TCRbeta CDR3 regions was done by immunoSEQ multiplex PCR using 35 Vbeta forward primers and 13 Jbeta reverse primers.

What the authors observed across the whole study: Scalp clonality and the number of expanded CD8+ clones among the top 100 scalp clones were significantly decreased by tofacitinib. Shared TCR sequences between patients were less evident than in mice, which may be partly attributable to HLA diversity in the patient population. Because the treated cohort was small and had just a single nonresponder, larger studies are needed to establish links between baseline CD8+ expansion and response. Compared with normal scalp, lesional scalp had higher clonality and more expanded CD8+ clones, particularly in alopecia totalis/universalis, a pattern that suggests antigenic drive. Many expanded lesional clones were found to persist in scalp and blood during tofacitinib treatment, and relapse after treatment cessation may be partly explained by this persistence. Resident alphabeta T cells in normal human skin are also sequenced, complicating scalp TCR repertoire analysis, unlike mouse skin dominated by gammadelta T cells.

The clonotype was recovered from a human donor with alopecia areata. Sample: CD4+ T cells sorted from blood, taken at week 4, from a patient treated with tofacitinib. Rearrangement joined TRBV27 to TRBJ1-1, and TRBD1 matches 12 of the central bases. Here is the DNA: TGTGCCAGCAGTTTAATGGGACAGGGGGCGAACACTGAAGCTTTCTTT. This is translated as CASSLMGQGANTEAFF.